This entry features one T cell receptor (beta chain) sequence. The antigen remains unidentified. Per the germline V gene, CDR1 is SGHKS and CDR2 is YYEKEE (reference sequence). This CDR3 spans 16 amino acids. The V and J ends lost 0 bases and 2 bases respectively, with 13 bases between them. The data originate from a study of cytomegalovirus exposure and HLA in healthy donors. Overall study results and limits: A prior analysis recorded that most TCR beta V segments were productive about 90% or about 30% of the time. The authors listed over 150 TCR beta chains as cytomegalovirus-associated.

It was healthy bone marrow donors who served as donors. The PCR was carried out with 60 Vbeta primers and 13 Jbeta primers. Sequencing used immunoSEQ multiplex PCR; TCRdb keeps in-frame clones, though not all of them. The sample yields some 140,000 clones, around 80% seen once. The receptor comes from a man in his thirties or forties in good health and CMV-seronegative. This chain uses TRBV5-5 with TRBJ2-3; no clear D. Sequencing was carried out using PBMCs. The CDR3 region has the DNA TGTGCCAGCAGCTTGGACTATAGGCCCCCCACAGATACGCAGTATTTT. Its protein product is CASSLDYRPPTDTQYF.